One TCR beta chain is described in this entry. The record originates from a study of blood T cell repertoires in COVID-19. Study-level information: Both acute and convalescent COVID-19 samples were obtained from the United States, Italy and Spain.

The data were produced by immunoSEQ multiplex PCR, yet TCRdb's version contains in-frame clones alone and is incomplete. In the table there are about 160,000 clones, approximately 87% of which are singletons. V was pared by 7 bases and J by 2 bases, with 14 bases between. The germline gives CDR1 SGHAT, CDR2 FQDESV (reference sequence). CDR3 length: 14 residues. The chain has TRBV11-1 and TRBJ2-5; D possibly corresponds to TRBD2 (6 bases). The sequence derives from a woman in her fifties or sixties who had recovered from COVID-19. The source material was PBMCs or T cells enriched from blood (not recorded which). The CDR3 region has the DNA TGTGCCAGCAAGGAGGGGCCCTTACAAGAGACCCAGTACTTC. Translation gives CASKEGPLQETQYF. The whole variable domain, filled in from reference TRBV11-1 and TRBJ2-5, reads EAEVAQSPRYKITEKSQAVAFWCDPISGHATLYWYRQILGQGPELLVQFQDESVVDDSQLPKDRFSAERLKGVDSTLKIQPAELGDSAMYLCASKEGPLQETQYFGPGTRLLVL.